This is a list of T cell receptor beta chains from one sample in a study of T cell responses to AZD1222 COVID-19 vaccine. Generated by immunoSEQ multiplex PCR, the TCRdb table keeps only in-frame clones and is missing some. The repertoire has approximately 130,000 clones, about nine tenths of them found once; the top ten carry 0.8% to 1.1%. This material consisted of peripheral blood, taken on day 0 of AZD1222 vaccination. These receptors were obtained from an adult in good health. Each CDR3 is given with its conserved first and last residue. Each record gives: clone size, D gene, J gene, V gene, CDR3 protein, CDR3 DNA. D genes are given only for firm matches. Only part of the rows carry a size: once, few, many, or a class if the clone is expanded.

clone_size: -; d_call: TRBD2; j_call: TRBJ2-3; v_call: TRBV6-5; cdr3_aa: CASSSQLAGGPDTQYF; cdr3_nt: TGTGCCAGCAGTTCACAACTAGCGGGAGGGCCAGATACGCAGTATTTT
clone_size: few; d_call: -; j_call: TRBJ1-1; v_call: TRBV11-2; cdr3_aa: CASSLGRGSAVAEAFF; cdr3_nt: TGTGCCAGCAGCTTAGGTAGAGGGAGCGCAGTCGCTGAAGCTTTCTTT
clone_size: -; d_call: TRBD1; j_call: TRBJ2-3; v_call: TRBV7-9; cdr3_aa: CASSFRQGADTQYF; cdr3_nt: TGTGCCAGCAGCTTTAGACAGGGTGCAGATACGCAGTATTTT
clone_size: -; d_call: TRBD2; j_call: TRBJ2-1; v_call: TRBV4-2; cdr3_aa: CASSQASGRLTYEQFF; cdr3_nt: TGTGCCAGCAGCCAAGCTAGCGGGAGGCTTACCTATGAGCAGTTCTTC
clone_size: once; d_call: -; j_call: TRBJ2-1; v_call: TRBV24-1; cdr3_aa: CATSDGSGRIKDEQFF; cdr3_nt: TGTGCCACCAGTGATGGGTCGGGGCGAATTAAAGATGAGCAGTTCTTC
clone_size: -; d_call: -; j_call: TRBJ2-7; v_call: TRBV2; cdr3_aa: CASSVHYEQYF; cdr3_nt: TGTGCCAGCAGTGTGCACTACGAGCAGTACTTC
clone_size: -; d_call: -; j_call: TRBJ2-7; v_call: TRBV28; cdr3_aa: CASRPDPGHEQYF; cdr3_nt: TGTGCCAGCAGGCCTGATCCGGGGCACGAGCAGTACTTC
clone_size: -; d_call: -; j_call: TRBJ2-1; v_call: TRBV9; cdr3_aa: CASSVGVGYSYNEQFF; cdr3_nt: TGTGCCAGCAGCGTAGGCGTTGGCTACTCCTACAATGAGCAGTTCTTC
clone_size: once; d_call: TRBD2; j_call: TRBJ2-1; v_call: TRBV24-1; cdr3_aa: CATAMLSGSPNEQFF; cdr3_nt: TGTGCCACCGCCATGCTCAGCGGGAGTCCGAATGAGCAGTTCTTC
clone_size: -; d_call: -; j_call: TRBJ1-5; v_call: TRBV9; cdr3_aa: CASSVWGDQPQHF; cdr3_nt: TGTGCCAGCAGCGTTTGGGGGGATCAGCCCCAGCATTTT
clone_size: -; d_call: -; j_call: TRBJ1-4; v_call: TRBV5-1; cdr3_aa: CASMRATNEKLFF; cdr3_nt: TGCGCCAGCATGCGTGCAACTAATGAAAAACTGTTTTTT
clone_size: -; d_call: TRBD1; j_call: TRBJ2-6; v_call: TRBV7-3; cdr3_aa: CASSRAGGAGANVLTF; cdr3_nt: TGTGCCAGCAGCAGAGCAGGGGGCGCTGGGGCCAACGTCCTGACTTTC
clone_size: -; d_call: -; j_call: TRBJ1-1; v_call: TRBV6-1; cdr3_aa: CASSEFGGSRVAAFF; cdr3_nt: TGTGCCAGCAGTGAATTCGGGGGTAGCAGGGTGGCAGCTTTCTTT
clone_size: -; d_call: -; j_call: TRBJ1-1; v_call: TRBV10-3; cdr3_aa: CAISPERGRNTEAFF; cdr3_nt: TGTGCCATCAGTCCCGAAAGGGGAAGGAACACTGAAGCTTTCTTT
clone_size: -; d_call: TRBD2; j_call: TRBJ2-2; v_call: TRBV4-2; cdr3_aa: CASSQDLGLAGLDTGELFF; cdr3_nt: TGTGCCAGCAGCCAAGACCTGGGACTAGCGGGACTCGACACCGGGGAGCTGTTTTTT
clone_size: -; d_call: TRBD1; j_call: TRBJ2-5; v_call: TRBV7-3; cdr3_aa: CASSLTGTKETQYF; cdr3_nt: TGTGCCAGCAGCCTGACAGGGACCAAAGAGACCCAGTACTTC
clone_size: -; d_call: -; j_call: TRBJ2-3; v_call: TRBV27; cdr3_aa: CASSLGRHTQYF; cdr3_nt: TGTGCCAGCAGTTTAGGTCGACATACGCAGTATTTT
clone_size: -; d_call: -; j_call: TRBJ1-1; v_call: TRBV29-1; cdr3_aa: CSVGHRNTEAFF; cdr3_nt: TGCAGCGTTGGTCACAGGAACACTGAAGCTTTCTTT
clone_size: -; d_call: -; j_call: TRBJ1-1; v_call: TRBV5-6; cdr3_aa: CASSLVVGLGTEAFF; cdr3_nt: TGTGCCAGCAGCTTGGTGGTGGGTTTGGGGACTGAAGCTTTCTTT
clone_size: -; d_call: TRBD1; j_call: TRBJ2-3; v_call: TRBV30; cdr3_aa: CAWSVGQGPRDTQYF; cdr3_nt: TGTGCCTGGAGTGTAGGACAGGGCCCCAGAGATACGCAGTATTTT
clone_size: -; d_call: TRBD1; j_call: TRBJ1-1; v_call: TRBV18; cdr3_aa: CASSPGRVRGLATEAFF; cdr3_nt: TGTGCCAGCTCACCAGGGCGGGTTAGGGGGCTGGCCACTGAAGCTTTCTTT
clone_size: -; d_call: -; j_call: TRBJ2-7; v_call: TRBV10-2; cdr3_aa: CASSESGLVGGSYEQYF; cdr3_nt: TGCGCCAGCAGTGAGTCGGGGTTAGTAGGGGGAAGCTACGAGCAGTACTTC
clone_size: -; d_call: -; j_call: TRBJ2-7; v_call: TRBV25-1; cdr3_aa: CASSELVAVSYEQYF; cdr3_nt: TGTGCCAGCAGTGAATTGGTGGCAGTATCCTACGAGCAGTACTTC
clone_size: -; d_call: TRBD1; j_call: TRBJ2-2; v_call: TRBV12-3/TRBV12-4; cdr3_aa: CASSYRGPGELFF; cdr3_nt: TGTGCCAGCAGTTACAGGGGGCCCGGGGAGCTGTTTTTT
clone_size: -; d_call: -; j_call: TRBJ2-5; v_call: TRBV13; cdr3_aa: CASSLDREETQYF; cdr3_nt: TGTGCCAGCAGCTTAGATAGGGAAGAGACCCAGTACTTC
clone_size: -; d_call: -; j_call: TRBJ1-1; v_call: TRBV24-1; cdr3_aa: CATSDLQGPTEAFF; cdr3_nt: TGTGCCACCAGTGATTTGCAGGGGCCCACTGAAGCTTTCTTT